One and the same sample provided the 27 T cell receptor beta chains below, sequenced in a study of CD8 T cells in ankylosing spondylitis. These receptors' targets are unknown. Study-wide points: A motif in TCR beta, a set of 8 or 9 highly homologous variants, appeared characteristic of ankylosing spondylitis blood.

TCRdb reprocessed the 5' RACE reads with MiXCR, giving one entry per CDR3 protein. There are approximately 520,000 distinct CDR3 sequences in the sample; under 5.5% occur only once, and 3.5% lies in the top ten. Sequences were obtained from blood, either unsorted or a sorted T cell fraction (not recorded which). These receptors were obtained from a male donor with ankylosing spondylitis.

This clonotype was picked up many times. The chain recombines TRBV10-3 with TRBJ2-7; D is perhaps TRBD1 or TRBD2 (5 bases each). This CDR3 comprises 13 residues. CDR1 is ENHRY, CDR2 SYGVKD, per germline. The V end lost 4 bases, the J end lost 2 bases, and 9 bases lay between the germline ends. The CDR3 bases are TGTGCCATCAGTGCGGGACCTACCTACGAGCAGTACTTC. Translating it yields CAISAGPTYEQYF.

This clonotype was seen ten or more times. This CDR3 reads CASSPPGGLGNTIYF. The DNA of the CDR3 is TGTGCCAGCAGTCCGCCGGGGGGACTTGGAAACACCATATATTTT. The V call is TRBV27, the J call TRBJ1-3; TRBD1 might be the D (5 bases). Trimming took 5 bases from V and 3 from J, leaving 14 bases between them. CDR1 and CDR2 (germline): MNHEY, SMNVEV (reference sequence). CDR3 length: 15 residues.

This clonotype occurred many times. CDR3 sequence reads: CASSPLARPYNEQFF. In DNA form, the CDR3 reads TGTGCCAGCAGTCCCCTGGCCCGCCCCTACAATGAGCAGTTCTTC. The chain carries TRBV28 and TRBJ2-1; D uncertain. From germline, CDR1 is MDHEN and CDR2 SYDVKM. Trimming removed 5 bases at V and 2 bases at J, with 13 bases between. The CDR3 spans 15 residues.

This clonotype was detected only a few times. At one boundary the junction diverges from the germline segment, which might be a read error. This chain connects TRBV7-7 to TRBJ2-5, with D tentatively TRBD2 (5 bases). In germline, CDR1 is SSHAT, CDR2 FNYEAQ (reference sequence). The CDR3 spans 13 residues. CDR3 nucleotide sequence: TGTGCTAGCAGCCGCTCGAGGGCGGAGACCCAGTACTTC. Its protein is CASSRSRAETQYF.

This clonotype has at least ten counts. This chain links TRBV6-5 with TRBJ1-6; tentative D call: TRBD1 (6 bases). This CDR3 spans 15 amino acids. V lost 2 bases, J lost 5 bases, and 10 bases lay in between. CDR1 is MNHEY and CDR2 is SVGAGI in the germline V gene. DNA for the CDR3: TGTGCCAGCAGTTACCGGACAGCGGATAATTCACCCCTCCACTTT. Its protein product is CASSYRTADNSPLHF.

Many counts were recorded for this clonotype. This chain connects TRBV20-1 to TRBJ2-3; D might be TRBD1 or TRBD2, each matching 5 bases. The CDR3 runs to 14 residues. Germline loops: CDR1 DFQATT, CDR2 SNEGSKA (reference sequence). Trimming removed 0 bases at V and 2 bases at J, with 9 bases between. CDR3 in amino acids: CSARDGGHTDTQYF. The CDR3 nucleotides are TGCAGTGCTAGAGATGGGGGTCACACAGATACGCAGTATTTT.

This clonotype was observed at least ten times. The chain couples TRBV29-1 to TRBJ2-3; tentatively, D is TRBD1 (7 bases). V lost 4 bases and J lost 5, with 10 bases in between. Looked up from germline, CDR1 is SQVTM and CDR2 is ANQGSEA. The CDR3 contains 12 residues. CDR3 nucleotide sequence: TGCAGCGTTGGTCAGGGGGGAGATACGCAGTATTTT. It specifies CSVGQGGDTQYF.

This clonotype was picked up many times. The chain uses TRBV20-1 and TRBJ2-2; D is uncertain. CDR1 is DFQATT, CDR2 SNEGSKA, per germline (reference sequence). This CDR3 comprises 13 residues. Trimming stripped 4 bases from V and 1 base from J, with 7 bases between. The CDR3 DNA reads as TGCAGTGCTAAGACACAGAACACCGGGGAGCTGTTTTTT. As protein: CSAKTQNTGELFF.

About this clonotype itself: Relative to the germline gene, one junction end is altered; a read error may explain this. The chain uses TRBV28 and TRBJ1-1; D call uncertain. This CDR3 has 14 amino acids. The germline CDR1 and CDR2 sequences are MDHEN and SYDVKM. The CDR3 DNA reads TGTGCCAGCAGTTTAGGCGGAATGAACACTGAAGCTTACTTT. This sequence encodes CASSLGGMNTEAYF. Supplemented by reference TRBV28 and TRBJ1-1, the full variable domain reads DVKVTQSSRYLVKRTGEKVFLECVQDMDHENMFWYRQDPGLGLRLIYFSYDVKMKEKGDIPEGYSVSREKKERFSLILESASTNQTSMYLCASSLGGMNTEAYFGQGTRLTVV.

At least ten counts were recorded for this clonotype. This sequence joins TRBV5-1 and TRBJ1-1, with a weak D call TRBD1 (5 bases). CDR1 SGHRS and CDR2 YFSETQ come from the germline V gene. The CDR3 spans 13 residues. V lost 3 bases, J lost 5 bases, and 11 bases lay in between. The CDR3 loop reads CASSWEGRTEAFF. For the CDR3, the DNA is TGCGCCAGCAGCTGGGAGGGGAGAACTGAAGCTTTCTTT.

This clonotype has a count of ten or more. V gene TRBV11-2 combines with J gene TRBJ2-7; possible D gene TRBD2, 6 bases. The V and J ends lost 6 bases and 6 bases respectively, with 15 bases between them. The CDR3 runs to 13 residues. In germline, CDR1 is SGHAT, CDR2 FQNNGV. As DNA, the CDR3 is TGTGCCAGCAGACGACTAGGGGCCGGCGAGCAGTACTTC. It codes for CASRRLGAGEQYF.

In DNA form, the CDR3 reads TGTGCCAGCAGCTATACAGAGAGGGTCCCCGGGGAGCTGTTTTTT. Its translation: CASSYTERVPGELFF. V gene TRBV7-6 combines with J gene TRBJ2-2; possible D gene TRBD2, 5 bases. This CDR3 is 15 amino acids long. Germline CDR1 reads SGHVS; CDR2 reads FNYEAQ. V gave up 4 bases and J gave up 6 bases, with 15 bases separating them.

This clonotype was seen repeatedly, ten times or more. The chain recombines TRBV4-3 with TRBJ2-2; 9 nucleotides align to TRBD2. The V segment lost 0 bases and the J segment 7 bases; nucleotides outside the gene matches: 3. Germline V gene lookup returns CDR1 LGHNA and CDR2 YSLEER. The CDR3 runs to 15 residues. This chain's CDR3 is CASSQELAGSGELFF. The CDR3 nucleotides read TGCGCCAGCAGCCAAGAGCTAGCGGGGAGCGGGGAGCTGTTTTTT.

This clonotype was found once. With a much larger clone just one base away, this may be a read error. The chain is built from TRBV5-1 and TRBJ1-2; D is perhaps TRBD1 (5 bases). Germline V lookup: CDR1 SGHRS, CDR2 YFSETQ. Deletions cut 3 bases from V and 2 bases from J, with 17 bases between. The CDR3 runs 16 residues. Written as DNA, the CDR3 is TGCGCCAGCAGCTCCGGGGACTCAGCTGTGAACTATGGCTACACCTTC. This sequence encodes CASSSGDSAVNYGYTF.

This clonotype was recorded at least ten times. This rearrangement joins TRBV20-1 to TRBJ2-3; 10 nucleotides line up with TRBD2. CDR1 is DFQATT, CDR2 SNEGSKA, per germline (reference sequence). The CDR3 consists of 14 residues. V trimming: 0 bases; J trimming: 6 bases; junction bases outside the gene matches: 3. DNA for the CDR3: TGCAGTGCTAGAGACCCGACTAGCGGGGATACGCAGTATTTT. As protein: CSARDPTSGDTQYF.

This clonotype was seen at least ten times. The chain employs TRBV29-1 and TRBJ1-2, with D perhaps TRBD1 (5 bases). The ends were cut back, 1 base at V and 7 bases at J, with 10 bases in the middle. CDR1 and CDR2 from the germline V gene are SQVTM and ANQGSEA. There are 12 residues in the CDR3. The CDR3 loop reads CSVEGIGGGYTF. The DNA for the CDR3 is TGCAGCGTTGAAGGGATCGGGGGTGGCTACACCTTC.

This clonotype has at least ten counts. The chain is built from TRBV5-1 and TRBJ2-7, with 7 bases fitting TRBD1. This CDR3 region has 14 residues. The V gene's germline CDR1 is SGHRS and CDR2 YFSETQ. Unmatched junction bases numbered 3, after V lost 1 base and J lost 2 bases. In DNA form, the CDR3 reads TGCGCCAGCAGCTTGACAGGGGACCCCTACGAGCAGTACTTC. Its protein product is CASSLTGDPYEQYF.

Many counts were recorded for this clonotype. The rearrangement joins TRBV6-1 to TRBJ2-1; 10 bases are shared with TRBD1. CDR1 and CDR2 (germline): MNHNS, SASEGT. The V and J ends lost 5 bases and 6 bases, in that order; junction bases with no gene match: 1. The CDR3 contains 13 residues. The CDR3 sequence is CASSRTGGNEQFF. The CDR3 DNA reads TGTGCCAGCAGTAGGACAGGGGGCAATGAGCAGTTCTTC.

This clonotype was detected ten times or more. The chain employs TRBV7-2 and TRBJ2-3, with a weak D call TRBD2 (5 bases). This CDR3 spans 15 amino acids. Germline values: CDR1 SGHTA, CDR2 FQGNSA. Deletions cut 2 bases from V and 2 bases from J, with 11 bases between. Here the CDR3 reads CASSLFREPTDTQYF. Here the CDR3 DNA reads TGTGCCAGCAGCTTATTTCGGGAACCCACAGATACGCAGTATTTT.

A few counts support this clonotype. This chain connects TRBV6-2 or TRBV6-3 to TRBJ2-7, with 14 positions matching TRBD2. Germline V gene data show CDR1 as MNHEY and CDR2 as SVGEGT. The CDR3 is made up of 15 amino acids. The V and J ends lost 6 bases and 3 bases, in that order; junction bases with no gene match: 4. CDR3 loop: CASSTGTSGSYEQYF. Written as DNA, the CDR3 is TGTGCCAGCAGCACCGGGACTAGCGGGAGCTACGAGCAGTACTTC.

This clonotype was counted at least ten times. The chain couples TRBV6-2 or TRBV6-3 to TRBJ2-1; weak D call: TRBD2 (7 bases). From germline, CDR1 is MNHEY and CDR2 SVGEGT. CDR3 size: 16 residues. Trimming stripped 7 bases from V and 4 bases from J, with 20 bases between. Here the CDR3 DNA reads TGTGCCAGCATTCCCGGGGGCGGGGGTGTGTACAATGAGCAGTTCTTC. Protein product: CASIPGGGGVYNEQFF.

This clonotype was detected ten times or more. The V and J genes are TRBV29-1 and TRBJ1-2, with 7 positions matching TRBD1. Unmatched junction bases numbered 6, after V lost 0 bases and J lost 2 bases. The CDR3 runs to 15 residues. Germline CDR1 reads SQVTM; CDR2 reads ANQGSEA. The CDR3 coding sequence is TGCAGCGTTGAAGAGATGGGACAGACCAACTATGGCTACACCTTC. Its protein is CSVEEMGQTNYGYTF.

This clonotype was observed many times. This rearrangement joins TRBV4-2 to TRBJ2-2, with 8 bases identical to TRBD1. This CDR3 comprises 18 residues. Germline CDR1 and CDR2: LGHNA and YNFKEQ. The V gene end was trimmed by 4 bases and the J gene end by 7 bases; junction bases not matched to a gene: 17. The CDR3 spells CASSPRPGQGRWVGELFF. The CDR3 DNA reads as TGTGCCAGCAGCCCCAGACCCGGACAGGGACGTTGGGTCGGGGAGCTGTTTTTT.

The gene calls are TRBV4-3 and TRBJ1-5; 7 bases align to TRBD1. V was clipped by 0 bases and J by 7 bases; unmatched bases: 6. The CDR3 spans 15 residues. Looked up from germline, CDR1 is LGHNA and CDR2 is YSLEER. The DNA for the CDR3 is TGCGCCAGCAGCCAAGATTGGCAGGGGGGCCAGCCCCAGCATTTT. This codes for CASSQDWQGGQPQHF.

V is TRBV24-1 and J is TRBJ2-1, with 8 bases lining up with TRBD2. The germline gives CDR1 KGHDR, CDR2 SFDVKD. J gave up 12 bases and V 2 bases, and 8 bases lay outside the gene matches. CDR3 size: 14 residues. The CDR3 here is CATSDSGGGIRQFF. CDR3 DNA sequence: TGTGCCACCAGTGATTCCGGGGGGGGGATAAGGCAGTTCTTC.

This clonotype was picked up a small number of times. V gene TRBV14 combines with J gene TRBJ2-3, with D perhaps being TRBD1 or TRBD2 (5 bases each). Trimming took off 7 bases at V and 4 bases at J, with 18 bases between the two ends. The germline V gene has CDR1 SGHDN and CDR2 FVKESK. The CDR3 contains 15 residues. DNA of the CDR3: TGTGCCAGCACTATGAGGCCCGGGACGGCAGATACGCAGTATTTT. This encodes CASTMRPGTADTQYF.

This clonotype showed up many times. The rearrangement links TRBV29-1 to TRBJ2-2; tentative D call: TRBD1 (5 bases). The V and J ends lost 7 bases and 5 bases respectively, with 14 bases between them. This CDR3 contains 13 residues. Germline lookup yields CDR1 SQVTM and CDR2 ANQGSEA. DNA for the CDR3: TGCAGCGGACGAAGGGGCGGTACCGGGGAGCTGTTTTTT. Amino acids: CSGRRGGTGELFF.